A single sample gave rise to the 9 T cell receptor beta chains below, sequenced in a study of blood T cell repertoires in COVID-19. Some clones are missing from TCRdb's copy, which holds only in-frame ones; the method was immunoSEQ multiplex PCR. This table has 250,000 to 300,000 clones, over 80% appearing once. The sample was peripheral blood. The receptors derive from a woman between 65 and 79 years old with COVID-19, enrolled during active disease.

This clone was found a few times. This chain links TRBV30 with TRBJ2-2; D ambiguous. V lost 0 bases to trimming and J lost 1 base, with 6 bases between them. The CDR3 runs 14 residues. The germline V gene has CDR1 GTSNPN and CDR2 SVGIG (reference sequence). The CDR3 protein is CAWSVRLNTGELFF. CDR3 nucleotide sequence: TGTGCCTGGAGTGTACGACTGAACACCGGGGAGCTGTTTTTT.

This rearrangement joins TRBV12-5 to TRBJ2-1; TRBD2 is a possible D gene (6 bases). Germline CDR1 is LGHNT and CDR2 is FRNRAP. The CDR3 spans 16 residues. Between the trimmed V and J ends, which lost 5 bases and 0 bases, there was a span of 14 bases. CDR3 region: CASGRSGGRSYNEQFF. CDR3 coding DNA: TGTGCTAGTGGTCGCTCCGGGGGACGCTCCTACAATGAGCAGTTCTTC.

This rearrangement joins TRBV5-8 to TRBJ2-7; D is perhaps TRBD1 (6 bases). V lost 5 bases to trimming and J lost 5 bases, with 11 bases between them. The CDR3 covers 12 residues. Germline V gene data show CDR1 as SGHTS and CDR2 as YDEGEE. The CDR3: CASRAGQNEQYF. The CDR3 DNA reads TGTGCCAGCAGGGCAGGACAGAACGAGCAGTACTTC.

The V gene is TRBV29-1, the J gene TRBJ2-5; TRBD2 might be the D (6 bases). V was cut by 4 bases and J by 9 bases, with 12 bases left in between. This CDR3 spans 11 amino acids. The germline CDR1 and CDR2 sequences are SQVTM and ANQGSEA. As DNA, the CDR3 is TGCAGCGTTGGGTCTGGGGGGTCCCAGTACTTC. This codes for CSVGSGGSQYF.

V is TRBV12-3 or TRBV12-4 and J is TRBJ1-5; 9 nucleotides line up with TRBD1. Trimming at V came to 5 bases and at J to 6 bases, leaving 2 bases not matched to a gene. The CDR3 has 13 residues. CDR3: CASSQGQGQPQHF. The CDR3 DNA reads TGTGCCAGCAGTCAGGGACAGGGTCAGCCCCAGCATTTT.

This sequence joins TRBV19 and TRBJ2-2; TRBD1 is a possible D gene (5 bases). The CDR3 consists of 14 residues. Trimming removed 4 bases at V and 0 bases at J, with 6 bases between. Germline values: CDR1 LNHDA, CDR2 SQIVND (reference sequence). The CDR3 nucleotides read TGTGCCAGTAGTACACAGGCGAACACCGGGGAGCTGTTTTTT. It codes for CASSTQANTGELFF.

This clone showed up just once. This CDR3 is CASSQDRLASGELFF. The CDR3 DNA is TGTGCCAGCAGCCAGGACAGACTAGCTTCCGGGGAGCTGTTTTTT. This sequence joins TRBV4-2 and TRBJ2-2; D is possibly TRBD2 (7 bases). There are 15 residues in the CDR3. Germline V gives CDR1 LGHNA, CDR2 YNFKEQ. V shed 3 bases and J shed 6 bases, with 14 bases lying between them.

The CDR3 region is CASSPRSQGNEQYF. CDR3 bases: TGTGCCAGCAGCCCCCGGAGCCAGGGCAACGAGCAGTACTTC. The rearrangement links TRBV6-5 to TRBJ2-7; D may be TRBD1 (5 bases). Trimming took off 6 bases at V and 5 bases at J, with 17 bases between the two ends. The CDR3 is made up of 14 amino acids. Germline-derived CDR1 and CDR2 are MNHEY and SVGAGI.

The rearrangement uses TRBV5-1 and TRBJ2-3, with 7 bases lining up with TRBD1. Losses at the gene ends were 2 bases for V and 7 bases for J; bases not matched to a gene: 10. This CDR3 region has 15 residues. Germline assignment: CDR1 SGHRS and CDR2 YFSETQ. CDR3 nucleotide sequence: TGCGCCAGCAGCTTCCAACCAGGGACAGAAAATACGCAGTATTTT. As protein: CASSFQPGTENTQYF.